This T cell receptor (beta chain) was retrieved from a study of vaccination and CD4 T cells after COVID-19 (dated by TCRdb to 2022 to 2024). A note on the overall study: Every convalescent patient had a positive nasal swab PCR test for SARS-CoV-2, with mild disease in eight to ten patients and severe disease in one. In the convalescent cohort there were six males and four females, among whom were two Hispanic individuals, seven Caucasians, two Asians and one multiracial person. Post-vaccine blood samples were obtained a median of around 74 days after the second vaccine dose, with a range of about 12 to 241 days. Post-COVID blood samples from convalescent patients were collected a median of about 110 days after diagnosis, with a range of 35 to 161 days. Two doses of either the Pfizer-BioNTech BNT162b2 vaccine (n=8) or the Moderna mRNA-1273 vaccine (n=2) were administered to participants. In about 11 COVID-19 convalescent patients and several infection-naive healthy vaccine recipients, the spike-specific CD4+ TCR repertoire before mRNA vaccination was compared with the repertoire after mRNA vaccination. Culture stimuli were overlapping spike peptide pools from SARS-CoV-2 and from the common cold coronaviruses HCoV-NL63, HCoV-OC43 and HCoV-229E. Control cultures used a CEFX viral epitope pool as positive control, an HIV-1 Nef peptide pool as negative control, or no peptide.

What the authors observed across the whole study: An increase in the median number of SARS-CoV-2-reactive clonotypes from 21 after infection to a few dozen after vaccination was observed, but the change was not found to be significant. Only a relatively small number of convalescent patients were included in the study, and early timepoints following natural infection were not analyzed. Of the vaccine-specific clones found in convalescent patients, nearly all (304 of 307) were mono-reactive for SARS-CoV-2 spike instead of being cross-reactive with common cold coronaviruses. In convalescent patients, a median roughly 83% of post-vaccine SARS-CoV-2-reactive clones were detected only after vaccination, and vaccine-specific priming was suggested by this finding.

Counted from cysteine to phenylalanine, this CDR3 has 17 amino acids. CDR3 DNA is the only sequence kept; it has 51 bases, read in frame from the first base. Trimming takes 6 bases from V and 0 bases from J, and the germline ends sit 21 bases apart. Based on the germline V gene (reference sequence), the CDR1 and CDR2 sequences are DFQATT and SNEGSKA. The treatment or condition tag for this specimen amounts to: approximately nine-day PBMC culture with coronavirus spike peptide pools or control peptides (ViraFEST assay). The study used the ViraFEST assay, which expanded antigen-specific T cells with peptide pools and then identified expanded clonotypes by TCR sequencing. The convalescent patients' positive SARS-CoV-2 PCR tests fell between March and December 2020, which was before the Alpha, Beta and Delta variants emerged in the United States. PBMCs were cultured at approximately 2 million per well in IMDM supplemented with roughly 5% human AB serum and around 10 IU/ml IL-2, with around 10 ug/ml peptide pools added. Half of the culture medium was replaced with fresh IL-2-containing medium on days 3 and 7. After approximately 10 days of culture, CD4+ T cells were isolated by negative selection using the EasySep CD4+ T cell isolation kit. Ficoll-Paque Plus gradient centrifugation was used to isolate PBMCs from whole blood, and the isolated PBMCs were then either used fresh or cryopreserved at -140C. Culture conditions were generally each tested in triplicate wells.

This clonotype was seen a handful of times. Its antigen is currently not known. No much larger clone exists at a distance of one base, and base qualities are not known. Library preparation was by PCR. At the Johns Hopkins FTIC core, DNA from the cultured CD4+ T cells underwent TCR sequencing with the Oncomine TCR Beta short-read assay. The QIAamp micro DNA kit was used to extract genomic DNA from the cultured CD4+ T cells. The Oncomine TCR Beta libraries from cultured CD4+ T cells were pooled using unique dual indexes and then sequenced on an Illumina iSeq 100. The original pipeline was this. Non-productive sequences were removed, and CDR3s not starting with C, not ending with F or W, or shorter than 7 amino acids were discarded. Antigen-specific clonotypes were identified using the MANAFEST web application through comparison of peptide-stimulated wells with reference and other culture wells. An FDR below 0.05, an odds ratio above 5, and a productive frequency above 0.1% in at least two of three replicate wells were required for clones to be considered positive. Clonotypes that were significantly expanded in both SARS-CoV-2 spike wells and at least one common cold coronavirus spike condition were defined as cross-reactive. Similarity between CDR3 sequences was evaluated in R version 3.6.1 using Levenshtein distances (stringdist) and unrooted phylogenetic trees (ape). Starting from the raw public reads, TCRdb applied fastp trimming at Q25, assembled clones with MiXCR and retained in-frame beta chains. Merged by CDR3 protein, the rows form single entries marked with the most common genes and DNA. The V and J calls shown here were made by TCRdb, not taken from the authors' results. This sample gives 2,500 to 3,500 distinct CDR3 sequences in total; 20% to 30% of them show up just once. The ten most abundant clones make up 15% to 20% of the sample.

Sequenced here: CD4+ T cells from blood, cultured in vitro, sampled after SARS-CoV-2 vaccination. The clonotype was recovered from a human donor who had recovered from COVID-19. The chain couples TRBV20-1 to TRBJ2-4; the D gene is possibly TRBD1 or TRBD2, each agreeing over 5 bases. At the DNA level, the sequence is TGCAGTGCCCTACGGGGCTACGGTTCCTTAGCCAAAAACATTCAGTACTTC. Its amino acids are CSALRGYGSLAKNIQYF.